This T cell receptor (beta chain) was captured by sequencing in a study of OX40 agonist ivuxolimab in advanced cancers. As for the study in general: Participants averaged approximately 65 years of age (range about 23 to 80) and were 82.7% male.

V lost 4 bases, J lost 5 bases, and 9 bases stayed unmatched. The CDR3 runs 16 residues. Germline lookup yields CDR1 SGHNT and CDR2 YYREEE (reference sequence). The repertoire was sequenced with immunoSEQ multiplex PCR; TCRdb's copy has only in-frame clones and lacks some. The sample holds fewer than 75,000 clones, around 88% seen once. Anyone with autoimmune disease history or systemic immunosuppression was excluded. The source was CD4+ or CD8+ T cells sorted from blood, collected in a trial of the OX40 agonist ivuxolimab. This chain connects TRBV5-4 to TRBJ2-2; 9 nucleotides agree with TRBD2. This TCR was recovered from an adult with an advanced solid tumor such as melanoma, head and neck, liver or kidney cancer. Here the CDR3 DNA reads TGTGCCAGCAGCCGACCCATAGCGGGAGTAACCGGGGAGCTGTTTTTT. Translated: CASSRPIAGVTGELFF.